The present TCR beta chain was sequenced within a study of T cell repertoires in cytomegalovirus infection. One entry per CDR3 protein results from TCRdb running MiXCR on the reads. This table holds 500,000 to 600,000 distinct CDR3 sequences, 15% to 20% found once. Germline CDR1 and CDR2: SEHNR and FQNEAQ (reference sequence). V dropped 5 bases and J dropped 2 bases, with 16 bases sitting between them. The CDR3 is made up of 15 amino acids. The chain carries TRBV7-9 and TRBJ2-7; the D call may be TRBD1 or TRBD2 (6 bases each). The sequence came from a human donor in good health (CMV status not recorded). Some clones in this sample may be carry-over from other donors' samples. The sample taken for sequencing was CD8+ T cells from PBMCs. As DNA, the CDR3 is TGTGCCAGCAGCCGCCCCCTCGGGGGCGCCTACGAGCAGTACTTC. Translated, it gives CASSRPLGGAYEQYF.